The 4 T cell receptor beta chains presented below share a single source sample, sequenced in a study of CD8+CD57+ T cells in acquired aplastic anemia. Genomic DNA provided the template from which TCR beta VDJ and CDR3 profiles were obtained. Using its own MiXCR run on the reads, TCRdb lists one record per CDR3 protein. This table has about 200,000 distinct CDR3 sequences, less than 75% appearing once. The authors sequenced patients whose flow cytometry had shown CD8+CD57+ cell expansion. Specimen: sorted CD4+, CD8+, or CD8+CD57+ T cells (not recorded which) from PBMCs. The source of these receptors is a human donor with aplastic anemia.

The genes are TRBV5-1 and TRBJ2-7; D not resolved. Germline V gives CDR1 SGHRS, CDR2 YFSETQ. The CDR3 sequence is 10 residues long. V gave up 7 bases and J gave up 2 bases, with 4 bases separating them. The CDR3 protein is CASSTYEQYF. Written as DNA, the CDR3 is TGCGCCAGCTCGACCTACGAGCAGTACTTC.

This clonotype was seen a few times. This sequence joins TRBV15 and TRBJ1-2, with 9 nucleotides matching TRBD1. The V gene's germline CDR1 is LNHNV and CDR2 YYDKDF (reference sequence). V gave up 5 bases and J gave up 5 bases; unmatched junction bases: 9. The CDR3 extends over 15 amino acids. CDR3 amino acids: CATSDRTGVLYGYTF. The CDR3 DNA reads TGTGCCACCAGCGATCGGACAGGGGTGTTGTATGGCTACACCTTC.

For this clonotype: One end of the junction does not line up with germline, which may come from a read error. This sequence joins TRBV7-8 and TRBJ1-2; 9 positions agree with TRBD1. This CDR3 has 13 amino acids. Germline V CDR1 and CDR2: SGHVS, FQNEAQ. The CDR3 DNA follows: TGTGCCAGCAGCGCCCGGACAGGGGATCGTCTCCTCTTC. Translated, it gives CASSARTGDRLLF.

This rearrangement joins TRBV19 to TRBJ1-1, with D unresolved. The CDR3 is 15 amino acids. The germline V and J ends were trimmed by 1 base and 3 bases, with 12 bases remaining between them. Germline V gene data show CDR1 as LNHDA and CDR2 as SQIVND (reference sequence). This chain's CDR3 is CASSIVGIWDTEAFF. The CDR3 DNA reads TGTGCCAGTAGTATAGTCGGTATTTGGGACACTGAAGCTTTCTTT.